The 9 T cell receptor beta chains below all came from one sample that was sequenced in a study of cytomegalovirus exposure and HLA in healthy donors. PCR used 60 Vbeta primers and 13 Jbeta primers. Sequencing was performed with immunoSEQ multiplex PCR; in TCRdb, only in-frame clones are kept and a portion is missing. This repertoire shows about 130,000 clones, approximately 87% found once; its top ten account for about 20%. The sequenced material came from PBMCs. The receptor set was obtained from a man aged 18 to 29 in good health and CMV-seropositive.

The chain recombines TRBV11-1 with TRBJ1-2, with 8 bases that match TRBD1. J was trimmed by 0 bases and V by 3 bases; bases with no gene match: 3. Germline CDR1 and CDR2: SGHAT and FQDESV (reference sequence). CDR3 length: 15 residues. CDR3 in amino acids: CASSLGTGTNYGYTF. The CDR3, as DNA: TGTGCCAGCAGCTTGGGGACAGGAACTAACTATGGCTACACCTTC.

CDR3 loop: CATSSQGREQHF. For the CDR3, the DNA is TGTGCCACCAGCTCCCAGGGGAGGGAACAGCATTTT. The rearrangement joins TRBV15 to TRBJ1-5, with D possibly matching TRBD1 (6 bases). Looked up from germline, CDR1 is LNHNV and CDR2 is YYDKDF (reference sequence). The CDR3 loop spans 12 amino acids. Trimming stripped 5 bases from V and 13 bases from J, with 15 bases between.

The J gene is TRBJ2-7, the V gene TRBV2; TRBD1 matches at 9 bases. V was pared by 6 bases and J by 4 bases, with 4 bases of the junction left unmatched. The CDR3 length is 13 residues. From germline, CDR1 is SNHLY and CDR2 FYNNEI. In DNA, the CDR3 is TGTGCCAGCAGGGACAGGGGCCTGTACGAGCAGTACTTC. It codes for CASRDRGLYEQYF.

This chain joins TRBV6-1 and TRBJ1-5, with D possibly matching TRBD1 (6 bases). From germline, CDR1 is MNHNS and CDR2 SASEGT. This CDR3 comprises 14 residues. Trimming shortened V by 1 base and J by 5 bases, and 9 bases separated the two germline ends. CDR3 bases: TGTGCCAGCAGTGAAGAGGGGACATATCAGCCCCAGCATTTT. It translates to CASSEEGTYQPQHF.

The chain has TRBV6-1 and TRBJ2-1; 9 bases are shared with TRBD2. This CDR3 is built from 16 residues. Per the germline V gene, CDR1 is MNHNS and CDR2 is SASEGT. V shed 4 bases, J shed 0 bases, and the junction held 4 bases outside the gene matches. The CDR3 loop is CASSVLAGHSYNEQFF. In DNA, the CDR3 is TGTGCCAGCAGTGTACTAGCGGGTCACTCCTACAATGAGCAGTTCTTC.

On this clone itself: One end of the junction is discordant with germline, which a read error may explain. This chain links TRBV4-1 with TRBJ2-1, with D unclear. The CDR3 is 13 amino acids. Germline V CDR1 and CDR2: MGHRA, YSYEKL. CDR3 DNA sequence: TGCGCCAGCAGCCAAGTATCCTCCAATGAGCAGTTCTTC. It yields the protein CASSQVSSNEQFF.

V usage is TRBV7-9 and J usage is TRBJ2-2, with D uncertain. V was clipped by 3 bases and J by 3 bases, with 14 bases between them. This CDR3 region has 16 residues. Germline V CDR1 and CDR2: SEHNR, FQNEAQ (reference sequence). The CDR3: CASSFIAGFDTGELFF. CDR3 sequence (DNA): TGTGCCAGCAGCTTTATCGCCGGGTTTGACACCGGGGAGCTGTTTTTT.

The chain combines TRBV30 with TRBJ1-1; possibly TRBD1 for D (5 bases). The CDR3 runs 12 residues. Germline values: CDR1 GTSNPN, CDR2 SVGIG (reference sequence). V dropped 3 bases and J dropped 8 bases, with 13 bases sitting between them. The CDR3 spells CAWRAGGVEAFF. The CDR3 bases are TGTGCCTGGAGGGCCGGGGGGGTGGAAGCTTTCTTT.

This chain uses TRBV18 with TRBJ2-7; TRBD1 aligns across 8 bases. Germline V gene sequence: CDR1 KGHSH, CDR2 LQKENI. Trimming took 6 bases from V and 4 from J; bases not matched to a gene: 8. The CDR3 runs to 14 residues. The CDR3 protein is CASSYKGQAYEQYF. CDR3 coding DNA: TGTGCCAGCTCTTATAAGGGACAGGCTTACGAGCAGTACTTC.